The clone carrying this T cell receptor (beta chain) was counted a few times. Its antigen is unknown. Sequencing used immunoSEQ multiplex PCR; TCRdb keeps in-frame clones, though not all of them. There are 10,000 or so clones in the sample; 75% to 90% occur only once, and roughly 1.5% lies in the top ten. The data stem from a study of PD-1 blockade in classical Hodgkin lymphoma. Overall study results and limits: A reduction in baseline TCR diversity was reportedly seen in newly diagnosed patients relative to healthy donors. Complete responders' baseline diversity resembled that of newly diagnosed patients. Diversity in CD4+ TCRs, unlike that measured in CD8+ TCRs, had risen significantly by C4D1.

This CDR3 comprises 14 residues. Germline lookup yields CDR1 LNHDA and CDR2 SQIVND (reference sequence). The junction had 4 bases not matched to a gene; V was cut back by 3 bases and J by 5 bases. Time point: cycle 4 day 1 (C4D1), after 5 to 7 weeks of nivolumab. Relapses following autologous stem cell transplantation were seen in all patients, with brentuximab vedotin exposure varying. Magnetic negative selection was used to purify CD4+ T cells from thawed PBMCs. The sequencing used CD4+ T cells from blood, collected before the fourth cycle of nivolumab. The gene calls are TRBV19 and TRBJ1-5; 7 bases map to TRBD1. This sequence originates from a human donor with classical Hodgkin lymphoma. The CDR3 DNA follows: TGTGCCAGTAGTATGGACAGGCTCGATCAGCCCCAGCATTTT. Protein: CASSMDRLDQPQHF.